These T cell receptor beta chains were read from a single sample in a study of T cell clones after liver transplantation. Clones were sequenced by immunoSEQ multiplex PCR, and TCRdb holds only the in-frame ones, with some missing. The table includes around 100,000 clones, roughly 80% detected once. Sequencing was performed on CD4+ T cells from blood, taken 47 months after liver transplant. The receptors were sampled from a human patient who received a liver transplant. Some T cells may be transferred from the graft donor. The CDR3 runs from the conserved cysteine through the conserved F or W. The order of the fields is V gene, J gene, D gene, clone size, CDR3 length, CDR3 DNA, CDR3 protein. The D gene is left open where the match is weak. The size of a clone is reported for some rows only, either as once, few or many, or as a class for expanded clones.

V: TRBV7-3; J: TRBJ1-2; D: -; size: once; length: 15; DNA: TGTGCCAGCAGCTTAGGACCCGATAGTTTCTACGGCTACACCTTC; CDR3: CASSLGPDSFYGYTF
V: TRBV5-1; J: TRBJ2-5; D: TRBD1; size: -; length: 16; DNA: TGCGCCAGCAGCTTGGGGGGTGACAGGGTTGGAGAGACCCAGTACTTC; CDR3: CASSLGGDRVGETQYF
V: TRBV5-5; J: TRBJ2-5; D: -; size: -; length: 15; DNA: TGTGCCAGCAGCTCCCCATGGGGCGCGGAAGAGACCCAGTACTTC; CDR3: CASSSPWGAEETQYF
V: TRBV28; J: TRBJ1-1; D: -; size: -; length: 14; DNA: TGTGCCAGCAAGGGGGGTACGGGGAACACTGAAGCTTTCTTT; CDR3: CASKGGTGNTEAFF
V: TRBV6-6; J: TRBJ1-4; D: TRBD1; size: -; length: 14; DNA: TGTGCCAGCACCCCGACAGGGGCTCGAGAAAAACTGTTTTTT; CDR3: CASTPTGAREKLFF
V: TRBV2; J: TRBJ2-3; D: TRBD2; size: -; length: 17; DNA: TGTGCCAGCAGCCCAAATAGCGGGGGGGCAAGCACAGATACGCAGTATTTT; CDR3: CASSPNSGGASTDTQYF
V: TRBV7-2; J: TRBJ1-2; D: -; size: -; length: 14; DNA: TGTGCCAGCAGTCCGGGACCGCCTAACTATGGCTACACCTTC; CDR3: CASSPGPPNYGYTF
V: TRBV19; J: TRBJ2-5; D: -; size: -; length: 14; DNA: TGTGCCAGTAGTACCCGTCGGGCCCAAGAGACCCAGTACTTC; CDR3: CASSTRRAQETQYF
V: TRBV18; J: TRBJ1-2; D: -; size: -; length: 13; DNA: TGTGCCAGCTCGCCGGCGGGAGGACAAAGTCGCACCTTC; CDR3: CASSPAGGQSRTF
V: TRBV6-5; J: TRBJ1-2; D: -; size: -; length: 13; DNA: TGTGCCAGCAGTCGTCTAGGTAGGGAGGGCTACACCTTC; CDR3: CASSRLGREGYTF
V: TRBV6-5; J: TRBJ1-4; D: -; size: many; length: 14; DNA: TGTGCCAGCAGTATGACCCAAGCAGGTGAAAAACTGTTTTTT; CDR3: CASSMTQAGEKLFF
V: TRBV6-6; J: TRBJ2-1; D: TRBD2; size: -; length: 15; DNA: TGTGCCAGCAGATCCGGGACTAGCGCCGTCAATGAGCAGTTCTTC; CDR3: CASRSGTSAVNEQFF
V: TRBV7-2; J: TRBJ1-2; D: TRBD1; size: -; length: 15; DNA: TGTGCCAGCAGCACCCAGAGGGGACAGGGGGTTGGCTACACCTTC; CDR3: CASSTQRGQGVGYTF
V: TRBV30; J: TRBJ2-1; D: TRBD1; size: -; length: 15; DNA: TGTGCCTGGAGTATGGGACAGGGGCTTACAAATGAGCAGTTCTTC; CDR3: CAWSMGQGLTNEQFF
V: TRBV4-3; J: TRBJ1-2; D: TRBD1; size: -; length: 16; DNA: TGCGCCAGCAGCCATCTGGGGCAGGGGGCCGGGTATGGCTACACCTTC; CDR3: CASSHLGQGAGYGYTF
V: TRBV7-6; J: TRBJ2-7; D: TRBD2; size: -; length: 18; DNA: TGTGCCAGCAGCTTATTTACTAGCGGGATGAGTAGAGGCTACGAGCAGTACTTC; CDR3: CASSLFTSGMSRGYEQYF
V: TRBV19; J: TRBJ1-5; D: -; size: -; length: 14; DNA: TGTGCCAGTCGGAGGGAGGCTAGCAATCAGCCCCAGCATTTT; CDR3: CASRREASNQPQHF
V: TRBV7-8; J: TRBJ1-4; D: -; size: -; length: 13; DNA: TGTGCCAGCAGCGCGGGACAATGGCAAAAACTGTTTTTT; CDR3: CASSAGQWQKLFF
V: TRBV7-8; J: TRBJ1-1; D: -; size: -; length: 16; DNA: TGTGCCAGCAGCTTAGACAGGGCGGCTGTGAACACTGAAGCTTTCTTT; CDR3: CASSLDRAAVNTEAFF
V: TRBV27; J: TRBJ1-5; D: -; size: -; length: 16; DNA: TGTGCCAGCAGTTCCCGTATTACAGGGAGGAATCAGCCCCAGCATTTT; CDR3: CASSSRITGRNQPQHF
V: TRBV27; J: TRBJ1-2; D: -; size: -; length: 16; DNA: TGTGCCAGCAGTTCCTACCGGGACGCCCAAAACTATGGCTACACCTTC; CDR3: CASSSYRDAQNYGYTF
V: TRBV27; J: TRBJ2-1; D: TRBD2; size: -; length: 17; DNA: TGTGCCAGCCGCCCGAGACTAGCGGGAGGGCAAAACAATGAGCAGTTCTTC; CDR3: CASRPRLAGGQNNEQFF
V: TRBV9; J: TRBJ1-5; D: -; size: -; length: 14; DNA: TGTGCCAGCAGCCTTGGACAGCAACCACAGCCCCAGCATTTT; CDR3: CASSLGQQPQPQHF
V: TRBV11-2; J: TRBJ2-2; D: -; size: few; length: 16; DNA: TGTGCCAGCAGCTTAGGCAGCTTCGCGAACACCGGGGAGCTGTTTTTT; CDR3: CASSLGSFANTGELFF
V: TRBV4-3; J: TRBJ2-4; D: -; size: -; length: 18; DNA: TGCGCCAGCAGCCAAGCGGCCGGGGGCCGCTCAGCCAAAAACATTCAGTACTTC; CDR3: CASSQAAGGRSAKNIQYF
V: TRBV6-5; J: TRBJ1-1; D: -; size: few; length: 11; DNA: TGTGCCAGCAGCTCCGGGGAGAGTGCTTTCTTT; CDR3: CASSSGESAFF
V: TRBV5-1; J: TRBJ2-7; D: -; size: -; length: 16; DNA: TGCGCCAGCAGCTTGGTTTTAGGTGGGGTCTCCTACGAGCAGTACTTC; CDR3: CASSLVLGGVSYEQYF
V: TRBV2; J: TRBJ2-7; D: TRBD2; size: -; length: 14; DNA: TGTGCCAGCAGCCTAGCGGGTTTTTCCTACGAGCAGTACTTC; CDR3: CASSLAGFSYEQYF
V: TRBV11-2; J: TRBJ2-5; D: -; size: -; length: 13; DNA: TGTGCCAGCAGCTTAAGGTTCCGTGAGACCCAGTACTTC; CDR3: CASSLRFRETQYF
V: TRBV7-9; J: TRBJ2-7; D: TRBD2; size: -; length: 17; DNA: TGTGCCAGCAGCTCGCTAGGGGGGACTAGCGGGATGGACGAGCAGTACTTC; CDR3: CASSSLGGTSGMDEQYF
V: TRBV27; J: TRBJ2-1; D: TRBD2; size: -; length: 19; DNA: TGTGCCAGCAGTTTAGGGACTAGCGGGGTCCCGAGCTCCTACAATGAGCAGTTCTTC; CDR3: CASSLGTSGVPSSYNEQFF
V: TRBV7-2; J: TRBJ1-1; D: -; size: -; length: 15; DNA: TGTGCCAGCAGCTTAGCCTCTAATTGGAACACTGAAGCTTTCTTT; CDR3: CASSLASNWNTEAFF
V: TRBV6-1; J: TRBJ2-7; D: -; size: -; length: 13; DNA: TGTGCCAGCAGTGAAGGGATGTCGGGTCGGGGGTACTTC; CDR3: CASSEGMSGRGYF
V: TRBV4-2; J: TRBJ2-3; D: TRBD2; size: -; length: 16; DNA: TGTGCCAGCAGCCATGGGAGCGGGGGTGTTCAAGATACGCAGTATTTT; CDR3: CASSHGSGGVQDTQYF
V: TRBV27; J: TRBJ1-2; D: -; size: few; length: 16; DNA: TGTGCCAGCAGTTTATCGAACTCTCTTAGAGACTATGGCTACACCTTC; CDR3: CASSLSNSLRDYGYTF
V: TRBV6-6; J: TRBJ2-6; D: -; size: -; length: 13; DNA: TGTGCCAGCAGGAGGGCTGGGGCCAACGTCCTGACTTTC; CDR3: CASRRAGANVLTF
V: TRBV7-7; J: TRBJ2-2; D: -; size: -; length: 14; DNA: TGTGCCAGCAGCTTAGGACAGAACACCGGGGAGCTGTTTTTT; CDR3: CASSLGQNTGELFF
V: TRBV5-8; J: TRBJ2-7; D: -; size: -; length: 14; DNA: TGTGCCAGCAGCCTCCGGCCGGCAGTCTACGAGCAGTACTTC; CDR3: CASSLRPAVYEQYF
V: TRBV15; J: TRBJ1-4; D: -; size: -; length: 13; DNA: TGTGCCACCAGGGGGTGGGCTAATGAAAAACTGTTTTTT; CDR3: CATRGWANEKLFF
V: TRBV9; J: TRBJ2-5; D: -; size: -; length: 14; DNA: TGTGCCAGCAGCGCTCAGGGAACGAGAGAGACCCAGTACTTC; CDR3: CASSAQGTRETQYF
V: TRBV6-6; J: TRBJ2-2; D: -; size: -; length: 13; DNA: TGTGCCAGCAGTCCCGGACAGTCCGGGGAGCTGTTTTTT; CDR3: CASSPGQSGELFF
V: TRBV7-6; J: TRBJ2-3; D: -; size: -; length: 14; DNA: TGTGCCAGCAGCTTGGGCCTCCGAACAGATACGCAGTATTTT; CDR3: CASSLGLRTDTQYF